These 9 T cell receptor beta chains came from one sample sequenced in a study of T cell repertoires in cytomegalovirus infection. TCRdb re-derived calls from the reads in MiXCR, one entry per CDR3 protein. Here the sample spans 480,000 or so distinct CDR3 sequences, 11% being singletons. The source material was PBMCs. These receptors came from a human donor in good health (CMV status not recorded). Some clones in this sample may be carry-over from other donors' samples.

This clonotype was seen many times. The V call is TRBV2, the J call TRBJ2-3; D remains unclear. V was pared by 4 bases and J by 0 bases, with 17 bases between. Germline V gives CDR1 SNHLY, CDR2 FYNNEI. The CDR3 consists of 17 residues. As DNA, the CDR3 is TGTGCCAGCAGTGGCCCTACGCTGGGTTCTAGCACAGATACGCAGTATTTT. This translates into CASSGPTLGSSTDTQYF.

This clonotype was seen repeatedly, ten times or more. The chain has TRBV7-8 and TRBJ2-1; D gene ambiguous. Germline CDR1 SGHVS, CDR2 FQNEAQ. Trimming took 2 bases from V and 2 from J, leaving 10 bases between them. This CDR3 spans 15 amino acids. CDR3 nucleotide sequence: TGTGCCAGCAGCTTAACACCAATAGCCTACAATGAGCAGTTCTTC. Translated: CASSLTPIAYNEQFF.

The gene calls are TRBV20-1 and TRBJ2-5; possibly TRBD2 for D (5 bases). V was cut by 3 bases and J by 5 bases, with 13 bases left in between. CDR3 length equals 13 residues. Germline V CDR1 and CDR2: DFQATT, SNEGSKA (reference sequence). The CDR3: CSASRLKRETQYF. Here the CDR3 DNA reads TGCAGTGCTAGTCGACTAAAGCGGGAGACCCAGTACTTC.

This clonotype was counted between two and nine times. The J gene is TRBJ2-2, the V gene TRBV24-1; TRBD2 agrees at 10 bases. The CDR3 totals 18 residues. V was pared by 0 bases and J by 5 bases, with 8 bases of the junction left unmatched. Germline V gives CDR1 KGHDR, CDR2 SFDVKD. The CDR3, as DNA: TGTGCCACCAGTGATTTGGCACCTAGCGGGAGAAGGACCGGGGAGCTGTTTTTT. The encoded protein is CATSDLAPSGRRTGELFF.

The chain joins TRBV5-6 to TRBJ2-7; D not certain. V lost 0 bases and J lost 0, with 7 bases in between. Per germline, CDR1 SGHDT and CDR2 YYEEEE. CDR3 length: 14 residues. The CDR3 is CASSLGHVSYEQYF. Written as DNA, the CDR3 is TGTGCCAGCAGCTTGGGCCACGTCTCCTACGAGCAGTACTTC.

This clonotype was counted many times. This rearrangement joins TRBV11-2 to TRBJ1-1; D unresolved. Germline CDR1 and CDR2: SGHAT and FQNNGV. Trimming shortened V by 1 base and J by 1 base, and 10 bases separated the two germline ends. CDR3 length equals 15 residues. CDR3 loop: CASSLAFWRNTEAFF. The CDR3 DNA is TGTGCCAGCAGCTTAGCCTTCTGGAGGAACACTGAAGCTTTCTTT.

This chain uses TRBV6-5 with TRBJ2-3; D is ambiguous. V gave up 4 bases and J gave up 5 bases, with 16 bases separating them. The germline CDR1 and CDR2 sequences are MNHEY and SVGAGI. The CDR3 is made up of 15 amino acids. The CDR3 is CASSWSASTKDTQYF. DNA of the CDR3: TGTGCCAGCAGTTGGTCTGCGTCAACAAAAGATACGCAGTATTTT.

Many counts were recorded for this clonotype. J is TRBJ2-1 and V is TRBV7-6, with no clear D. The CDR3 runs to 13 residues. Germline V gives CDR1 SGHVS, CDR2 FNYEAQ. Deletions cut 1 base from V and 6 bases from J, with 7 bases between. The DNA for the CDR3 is TGTGCCAGCAGCTTAGGTGAACCCAATGAGCAGTTCTTC. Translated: CASSLGEPNEQFF.

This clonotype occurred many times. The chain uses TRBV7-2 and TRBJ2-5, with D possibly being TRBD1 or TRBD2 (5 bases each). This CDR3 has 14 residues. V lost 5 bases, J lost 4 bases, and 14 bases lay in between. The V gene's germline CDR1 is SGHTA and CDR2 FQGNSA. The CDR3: CASSPPGSRETQYF. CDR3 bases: TGTGCCAGCAGCCCCCCAGGGAGTCGAGAGACCCAGTACTTC.